This T cell receptor beta chain was documented in a study of T cells in narcolepsy. Broader study findings: No autoreactive T cell clone sequences appeared in some memory CD4+ repertoires.

The germline CDR1 and CDR2 sequences are MNHNS and SASEGT. With 4 bases clipped from V and 6 bases from J, the junction kept 12 bases outside the gene matches. CDR3 length equals 15 residues. Notes on this clone: Its antigen remains unidentified.

TCRdb keeps only in-frame clones here, not all; method: immunoSEQ multiplex PCR. The sample lists around 32,000 clones; roughly 77% were seen once. This clonotype was sampled from a human donor with narcolepsy. J is TRBJ2-7 and V is TRBV6-1, with 7 bases aligning to TRBD2. Input material: CD45RA- memory CD4+ T cells from PBMCs. The chain's CDR3 is CASSAASGPQGEQYF. The CDR3 DNA sequence: TGTGCCAGCAGTGCCGCTAGCGGCCCCCAAGGCGAGCAGTACTTC.